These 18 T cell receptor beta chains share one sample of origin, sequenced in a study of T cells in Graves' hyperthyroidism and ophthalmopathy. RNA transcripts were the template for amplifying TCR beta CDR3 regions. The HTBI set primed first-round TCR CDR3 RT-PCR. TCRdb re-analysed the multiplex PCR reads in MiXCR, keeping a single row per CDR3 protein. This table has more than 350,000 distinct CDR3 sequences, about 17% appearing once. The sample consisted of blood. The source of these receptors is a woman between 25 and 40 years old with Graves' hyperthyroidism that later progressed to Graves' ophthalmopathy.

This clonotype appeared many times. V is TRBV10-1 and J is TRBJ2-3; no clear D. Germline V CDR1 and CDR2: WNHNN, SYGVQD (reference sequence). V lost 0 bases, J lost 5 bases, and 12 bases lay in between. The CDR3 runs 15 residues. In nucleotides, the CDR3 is TGCGCCAGCAGTGAGTCGAGGTCGAAGGGAGATACGCAGTATTTT. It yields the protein CASSESRSKGDTQYF.

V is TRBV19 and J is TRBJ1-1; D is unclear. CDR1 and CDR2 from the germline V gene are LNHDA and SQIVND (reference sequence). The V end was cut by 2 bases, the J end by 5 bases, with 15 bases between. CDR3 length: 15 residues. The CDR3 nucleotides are TGTGCCAGTAGTATACTCCACGGAGCGGGAACTGAAGCTTTCTTT. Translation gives CASSILHGAGTEAFF.

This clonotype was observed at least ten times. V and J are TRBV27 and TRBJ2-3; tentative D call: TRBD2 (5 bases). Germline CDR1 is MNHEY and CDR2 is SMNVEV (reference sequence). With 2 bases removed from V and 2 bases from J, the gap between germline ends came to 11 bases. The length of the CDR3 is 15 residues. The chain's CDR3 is CASSLQRRSTDTQYF. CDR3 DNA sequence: TGTGCCAGCAGTTTACAGCGGCGATCCACAGATACGCAGTATTTT.

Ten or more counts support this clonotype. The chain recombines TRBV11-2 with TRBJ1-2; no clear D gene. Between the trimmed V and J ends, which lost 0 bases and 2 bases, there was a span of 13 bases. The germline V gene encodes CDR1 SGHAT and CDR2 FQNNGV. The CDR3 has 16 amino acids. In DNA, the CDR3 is TGTGCCAGCAGCTTAGAGTTTGTAAAGTCCAACTATGGCTACACCTTC. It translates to CASSLEFVKSNYGYTF.

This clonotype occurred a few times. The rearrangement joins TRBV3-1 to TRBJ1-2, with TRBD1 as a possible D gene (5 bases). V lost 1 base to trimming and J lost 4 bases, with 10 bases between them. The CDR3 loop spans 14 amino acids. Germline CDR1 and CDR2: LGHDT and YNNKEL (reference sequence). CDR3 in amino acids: CASSQVSGFYGYTF. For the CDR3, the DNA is TGTGCCAGCAGCCAAGTGTCAGGGTTCTATGGCTACACCTTC.

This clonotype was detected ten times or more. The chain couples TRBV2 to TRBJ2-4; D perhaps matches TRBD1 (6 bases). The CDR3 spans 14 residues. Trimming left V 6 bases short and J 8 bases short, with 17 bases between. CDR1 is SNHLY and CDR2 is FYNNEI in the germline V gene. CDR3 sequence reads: CASRADRSRYIQYF. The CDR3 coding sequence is TGTGCCAGCAGGGCTGACAGGTCAAGGTACATTCAGTACTTC.

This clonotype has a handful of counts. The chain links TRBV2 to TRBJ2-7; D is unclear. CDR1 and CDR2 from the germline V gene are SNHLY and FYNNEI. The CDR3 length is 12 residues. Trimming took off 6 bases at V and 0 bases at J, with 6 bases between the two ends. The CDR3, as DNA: TGTGCCAGCAGAACTCTCTCCTACGAGCAGTACTTC. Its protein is CASRTLSYEQYF.

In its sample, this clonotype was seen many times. The DNA of the CDR3 is TGTGCCAGCAGTGGGCATCGGGCGATGAACACTGAAGCTTTCTTT. Protein: CASSGHRAMNTEAFF. The chain links TRBV6-1 to TRBJ1-1; D is unresolved. Trimming removed 4 bases at V and 0 bases at J, with 12 bases between. The CDR3 length is 15 residues. Germline V gene sequence: CDR1 MNHNS, CDR2 SASEGT.

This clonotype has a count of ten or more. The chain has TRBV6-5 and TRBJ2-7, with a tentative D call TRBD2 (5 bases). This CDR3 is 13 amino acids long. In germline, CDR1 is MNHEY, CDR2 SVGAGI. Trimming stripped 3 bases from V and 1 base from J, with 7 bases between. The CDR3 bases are TGTGCCAGCAGTTATAAGCGGTCCTACGAGCAGTACTTC. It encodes CASSYKRSYEQYF.

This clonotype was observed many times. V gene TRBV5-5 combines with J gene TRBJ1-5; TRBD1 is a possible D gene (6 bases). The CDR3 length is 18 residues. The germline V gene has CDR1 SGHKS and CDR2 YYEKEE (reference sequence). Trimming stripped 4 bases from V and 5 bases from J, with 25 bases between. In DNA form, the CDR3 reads TGTGCCAGCAGCCCCCATAGCGGGGGGCTGGGGGGGTATCAGCCCCAGCATTTT. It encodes CASSPHSGGLGGYQPQHF. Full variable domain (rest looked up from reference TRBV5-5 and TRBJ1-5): DAGVTQSPTHLIKTRGQQVTLRCSPISGHKSVSWYQQVLGQGPQFIFQYYEKEERGRGNFPDRFSARQFPNYSSELNVNALLLGDSALYLCASSPHSGGLGGYQPQHFGDGTRLSIL.

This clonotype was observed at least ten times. CDR3 in amino acids: CASSAGGLFYEQFF. CDR3 sequence (DNA): TGTGCCAGCTCAGCGGGGGGGCTTTTCTATGAGCAGTTCTTC. The gene calls are TRBV2 and TRBJ2-1; 10 positions match TRBD2. The CDR3 is made up of 14 amino acids. The germline V gene has CDR1 SNHLY and CDR2 FYNNEI. The ends lost 8 bases at V and 8 bases at J; junction bases unmatched: 9.

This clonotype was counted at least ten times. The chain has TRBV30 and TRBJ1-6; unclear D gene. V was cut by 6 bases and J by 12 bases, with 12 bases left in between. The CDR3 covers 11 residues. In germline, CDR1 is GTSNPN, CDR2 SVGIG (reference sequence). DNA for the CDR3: TGTGCCTGTTTGGAGGTGGGACCCCTCCACTTT. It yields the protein CACLEVGPLHF.

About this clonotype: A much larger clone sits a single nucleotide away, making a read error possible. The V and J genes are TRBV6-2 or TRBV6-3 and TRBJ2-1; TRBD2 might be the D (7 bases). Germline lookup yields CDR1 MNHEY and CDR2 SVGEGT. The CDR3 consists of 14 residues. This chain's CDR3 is CASVLRGAYSEQFF. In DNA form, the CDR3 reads TGTGCCAGCGTACTCCGGGGGGCTTACAGTGAGCAGTTCTTC.

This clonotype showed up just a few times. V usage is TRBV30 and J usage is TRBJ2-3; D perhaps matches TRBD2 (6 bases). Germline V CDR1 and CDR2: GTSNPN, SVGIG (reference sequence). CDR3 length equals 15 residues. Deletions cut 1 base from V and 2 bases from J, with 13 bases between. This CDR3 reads CAWSGGTRDTDTQYF. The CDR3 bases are TGTGCCTGGAGTGGAGGGACTCGGGACACAGATACGCAGTATTTT.

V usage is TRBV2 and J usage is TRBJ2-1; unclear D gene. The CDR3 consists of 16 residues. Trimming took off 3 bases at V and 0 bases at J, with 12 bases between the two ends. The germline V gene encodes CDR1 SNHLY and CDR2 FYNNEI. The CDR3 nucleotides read TGTGCCAGCAGTGAGGGGTTACTAAGCTCCTACAATGAGCAGTTCTTC. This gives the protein CASSEGLLSSYNEQFF.

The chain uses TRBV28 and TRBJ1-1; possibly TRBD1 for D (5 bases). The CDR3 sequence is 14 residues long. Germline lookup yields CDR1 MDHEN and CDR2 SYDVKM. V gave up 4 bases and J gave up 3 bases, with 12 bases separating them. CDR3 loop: CASSSRGWYTEAFF. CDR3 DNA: TGTGCCAGCAGTTCCCGGGGGTGGTACACTGAAGCTTTCTTT.

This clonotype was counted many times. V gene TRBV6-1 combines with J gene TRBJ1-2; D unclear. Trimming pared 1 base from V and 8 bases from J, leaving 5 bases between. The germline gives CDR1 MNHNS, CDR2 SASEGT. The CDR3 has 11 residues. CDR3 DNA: TGTGCCAGCAGTGAAGGGGGAGGCTACACCTTC. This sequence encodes CASSEGGGYTF.

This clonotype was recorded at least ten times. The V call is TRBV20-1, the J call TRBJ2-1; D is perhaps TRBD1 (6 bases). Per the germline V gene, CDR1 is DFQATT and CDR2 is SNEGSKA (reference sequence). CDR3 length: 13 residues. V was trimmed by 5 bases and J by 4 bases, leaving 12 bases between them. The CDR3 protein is CSAVGTLYNEQFF. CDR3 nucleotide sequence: TGCAGTGCTGTCGGGACATTGTACAATGAGCAGTTCTTC.